This record looks at one TCR beta chain sequence and its context. This clonotype was seen more than once but under ten times. No cognate antigen has been identified for it. Base qualities are missing; no much larger clone stands one base away. This sample is part of a study of T-cell memory formation after mild COVID-19 (dated by TCRdb to the early 2020s). Context from the whole study: Most TCR sequence clusters were specific to one of the two donors. Longitudinal TCRalpha and TCRbeta repertoire sequencing tracked T-cell clones expanding and contracting after mild COVID-19 in a couple of donors. The cohort was made up of two young adult volunteers, one female and one male, who were previously healthy. Broader findings and caveats from the paper: Only a couple of mild cases were covered in the study, and larger cohorts including severe cases with pre-infection samples were considered necessary. The detection of some responding clones in pre-infection memory suggests that pre-existing cross-reactive memory T cells joined the SARS-CoV-2 response. SARS-CoV-2 specificity was not confirmed for the second-wave clones peaking on day 37. Clones that contracted from day 15 to 85 showed balanced CD4/CD8 phenotypes, whereas a second wave of clones that expanded from day 15 to 37 leaned towards CD4+. Contracting CD4+ clones were located mainly in the CM and EM memory subsets, whereas CD8+ clones were found to be enriched in EMRA.

Ficoll-Paque density gradient centrifugation was the method used to isolate PBMCs. The data were produced on an Illumina NovaSeq 6000. cDNA libraries for TCRalpha and TCRbeta were prepared by 5'RACE using constant-segment primers, with sample barcodes and unique molecular identifiers added. RNA was extracted from every sample with Trizol reagent. Library amplification was performed in two PCR steps, and a second sample barcode and Illumina TruSeq adapters were introduced in the second step. Libraries were sequenced on an Illumina NovaSeq with 2 x 150 bp paired-end reads. The paper's processing steps were these. With migec v1.2.7, reads were demultiplexed and then collapsed into UMI-guided consensus sequences. Using mixcr v2.1.11, UMI consensuses were aligned to TRA and TRB V and J templates and then assembled into clonotypes. A clonotype was counted as expanded or contracted only if both edgeR and NoisET called the change significant, with noise models trained on biological replicates. For edgeR calls, a false discovery rate-adjusted p below 0.01 and a log2 fold-change threshold of 1 were applied. PCA with hierarchical clustering of max-normalized trajectories of the 1000 most abundant clonotypes was used as exploratory dynamics analysis. Separately sequenced CD4+ and CD8+ repertoires were used to assign a CD4 or CD8 phenotype to each responding clone. TCRdb applied fastp at Q25 and MiXCR to the public reads, then kept only in-frame beta chains. Rows with a matching CDR3 protein are joined into one entry that keeps the most common DNA and genes. The V and J calls come from TCRdb's annotation, not from the publication. For this sample there are roughly 130,000 distinct CDR3 sequences; roughly 15% appear just once. The top ten clonotypes cover roughly 14% of the sample.

The specimen was PBMCs or a T cell subset sorted from them (not recorded which). The clonotype comes from an adult woman who had mild COVID-19 (a few samples of this study predate the infection). The sample titles of this study are shuffled in the database, so cell type and time point are left out; the donor was told from shared clones.

This receptor carries the CDR3 CASSQGEGSTDTQYF. The nucleotide sequence reads as follows: TGCGCCAGCAGCCAAGGAGAGGGAAGCACAGATACGCAGTATTTT. The chain links TRBV4-3 with TRBJ2-3; TRBD2 might be the D gene, on 5 matching bases. CDR1 and CDR2, per the germline V gene, are LGHNA and YSLEER. From its cysteine to its phenylalanine, the CDR3 spans 15 amino acids. Of all the DNA, just the CDR3 is kept, 45 bases in frame from base 1. The V end loses 1 base and the J end loses 0 bases, and a stretch of 8 bases separates them.